This TCR beta chain was retrieved from a study of OX40 agonist ivuxolimab in advanced cancers. Overall study: Head and neck, renal cell, melanoma or hepatocellular carcinoma were the cancers that dose-escalation patients had. Patients were 65% to 85% male with ages roughly 20 to 90, mean approximately 55.

This clone was detected only a few times. Profiled with immunoSEQ multiplex PCR; TCRdb holds only in-frame clones, not every one. The sample lists tens of thousands of clones; roughly 82% were seen once. The CDR3 runs to 14 residues. Germline CDR1 and CDR2: SEHNR and FQNEAQ (reference sequence). V was pared by 2 bases and J by 5 bases, with 12 bases between. The clonotype originates from an adult with an advanced solid tumor such as melanoma, head and neck, liver or kidney cancer. This chain uses TRBV7-9 with TRBJ1-1; a weak D match, TRBD1 (5 bases). Source: CD4+ or CD8+ T cells sorted from blood, taken in a trial of the OX40 agonist ivuxolimab. The DNA for the CDR3 is TGTGCCAGCAGCTTACATGGGCGGACAACTGAAGCTTTCTTT. Protein product: CASSLHGRTTEAFF.